These 18 T cell receptor beta chains were all obtained from the same sample, sequenced in a study of early T cells in non-severe SARS-CoV-2 infection. TCRdb used MiXCR to reprocess the 5' RACE reads, holding one entry per CDR3 protein. This repertoire shows 100,000 or so distinct CDR3 sequences, around 17% found once; its top ten account for approximately 5.1%. The specimen was whole blood, collected at baseline. These receptors all stem from an adult who was a healthcare worker with PCR-confirmed SARS-CoV-2 infection or an uninfected control (not recorded which).

This clonotype was recorded many times. This chain joins TRBV5-1 and TRBJ2-3; 13 nucleotides line up with TRBD2. After removal of 4 bases from V and 6 bases from J, the junction contained 8 bases not matched to a gene. Germline V gene data show CDR1 as SGHRS and CDR2 as YFSETQ. This CDR3 is built from 16 residues. The CDR3 coding sequence is TGCGCCAGCAGCCGTGGACTAGCGGGAGAGTTGGATACGCAGTATTTT. Its translation: CASSRGLAGELDTQYF.

This clonotype has at least ten counts. The chain has TRBV4-1 and TRBJ2-6; D not resolved. Trimming removed 1 base at V and 1 base at J, with 14 bases between. The CDR3 runs 18 residues. Germline assignment: CDR1 MGHRA and CDR2 YSYEKL. The DNA of the CDR3 is TGCGCCAGCAGCCAAGGCCCTAGAATGATTTCTGGGGCCAACGTCCTGACTTTC. Translating gives CASSQGPRMISGANVLTF.

V and J are TRBV12-2 and TRBJ2-1; the D call in the table, TRBD1, was not verified against the DNA. TRBV12-2 is labeled a pseudogene. The CDR3 extends over 16 amino acids. DNA of the CDR3: TGTGCAAGTCGCTTAGCGCGGGGGAGGGGACAGGGAGAGCAGTTCTTC. It encodes CASRLARGRGQGEQFF.

The chain is built from TRBV5-1 and TRBJ1-1, with D possibly being TRBD1 (5 bases). The CDR3 runs to 12 residues. Per the germline V gene, CDR1 is SGHRS and CDR2 is YFSETQ. Trimming took off 4 bases at V and 11 bases at J, with 15 bases between the two ends. CDR3 amino acids: CASSANRQTAFF. For the CDR3, the DNA is TGCGCCAGCAGCGCAAACAGGCAGACGGCTTTCTTT.

This clonotype was picked up a small number of times. The DNA for the CDR3 is TGTGCCAGCAGGGGATGGACTAGCGGGAACACCGGGGAGCTGTTTTTT. It is translated as CASRGWTSGNTGELFF. V usage is TRBV6-2 or TRBV6-3 and J usage is TRBJ2-2; 10 nucleotides agree with TRBD2. CDR3 length: 16 residues. The V gene's germline CDR1 is MNHEY and CDR2 SVGEGT. V was pared by 6 bases and J by 1 base, with 5 bases of the junction left unmatched.

The chain uses TRBV18 and TRBJ2-7; possible D gene TRBD2, 6 bases. The germline V gene has CDR1 KGHSH and CDR2 LQKENI. CDR3 length: 14 residues. V was trimmed by 1 base and J by 6 bases, leaving 13 bases between them. The chain's CDR3 is CASSPRGGAPEQYF. The CDR3 nucleotides read TGTGCCAGCTCACCACGGGGCGGGGCTCCCGAGCAGTACTTC.

In this sample, this clonotype turned up many times. The chain carries TRBV20-1 and TRBJ2-3, with D possibly being TRBD2 (7 bases). Trimming shortened V by 4 bases and J by 2 bases, and 22 bases separated the two germline ends. CDR3 size: 17 residues. The germline V gene has CDR1 DFQATT and CDR2 SNEGSKA (reference sequence). As DNA, the CDR3 is TGCAGTGCTACGCTGGGGGGCGGGAGTCCTTACACAGATACGCAGTATTTT. It is translated as CSATLGGGSPYTDTQYF.

This clonotype came up a few times. The CDR3 region has the DNA TGTGCCAGCAGCTTAGAGCCAGGGGCTAACGAGCAGTACTTC. Translated, it gives CASSLEPGANEQYF. The chain uses TRBV11-2 and TRBJ2-7, with D possibly TRBD1 on 6 matching bases. This CDR3 region has 14 residues. Trimming took 0 bases from V and 5 from J, leaving 11 bases between them. Germline CDR1 SGHAT, CDR2 FQNNGV.

This clonotype appeared once. The chain uses TRBV4-1 and TRBJ1-1; D might be TRBD1 (6 bases). The CDR3 sequence is 16 residues long. CDR1 MGHRA and CDR2 YSYEKL come from the germline V gene. V lost 0 bases and J 7 bases, leaving 18 bases between the germline ends. CDR3 loop: CASSQEAQGKGGEAFF. The CDR3 DNA follows: TGCGCCAGCAGCCAAGAGGCACAGGGAAAAGGAGGTGAAGCTTTCTTT.

This chain uses TRBV11-2 with TRBJ2-4; 8 bases line up with TRBD2. The J segment lost 9 bases and the V segment lost 5 bases, leaving 6 bases of the junction unmatched. From germline, CDR1 is SGHAT and CDR2 FQNNGV. The CDR3 runs 13 residues. The CDR3 bases are TGTGCCAGCAGCCCGGGACTAGTGGGCATTCAGTACTTC. Translated, it gives CASSPGLVGIQYF.

The gene calls are TRBV6-4 and TRBJ2-2; 12 bases fit TRBD2. Germline V gene data show CDR1 as MRHNA and CDR2 as SNTAGT. J was trimmed by 8 bases and V by 0 bases; bases with no gene match: 4. CDR3 length: 16 amino acids. The CDR3 protein is CASSDSTSGSPGELFF. In DNA form, the CDR3 reads TGTGCCAGCAGTGACTCGACTAGCGGGAGTCCGGGGGAGCTGTTTTTT.

This clonotype has only a few counts. V usage is TRBV9 and J usage is TRBJ1-1; no definite D call. Germline V CDR1 and CDR2: SGDLS, YYNGEE. The germline V and J ends were trimmed by 3 bases and 0 bases, with 12 bases remaining between them. The CDR3 totals 15 residues. The CDR3 sequence is CASSGSPNMNTEAFF. The CDR3 DNA reads TGTGCCAGCAGCGGATCACCGAACATGAACACTGAAGCTTTCTTT.

The rearrangement uses TRBV5-4 and TRBJ2-5; the D is unclear. This CDR3 is 11 amino acids long. Deletions cut 4 bases from V and 4 bases from J, with 5 bases between. The germline V gene encodes CDR1 SGHNT and CDR2 YYREEE (reference sequence). The DNA of the CDR3 is TGTGCCAGCAGCGCAAGAGAGACCCAGTACTTC. As protein: CASSARETQYF.

CDR3 amino acids: CASSLALQLSDTQYF. The CDR3 nucleotides are TGTGCCAGCAGCTTGGCCCTCCAGTTGTCAGATACGCAGTATTTT. The J gene is TRBJ2-3, the V gene TRBV11-2; D is unclear. The germline CDR1 and CDR2 sequences are SGHAT and FQNNGV. Trimming pared 3 bases from V and 4 bases from J, leaving 14 bases between. This CDR3 region has 15 residues.

There are many counts of this clonotype. The chain is built from TRBV19 and TRBJ2-1, with 12 positions matching TRBD2. Trimming at V came to 10 bases and at J to 8 bases, leaving 12 bases not matched to a gene. Germline V gene data show CDR1 as LNHDA and CDR2 as SQIVND (reference sequence). The CDR3 totals 15 residues. This CDR3 is CATETSGSGSDEQFF. The CDR3 region has the DNA TGTGCCACTGAGACTAGCGGGAGTGGAAGCGATGAGCAGTTCTTC.

This clonotype was seen many times. The genes are TRBV7-9 and TRBJ2-7; no reliable D call. The CDR3 is 12 amino acids. Germline V CDR1 and CDR2: SEHNR, FQNEAQ (reference sequence). V dropped 3 bases and J dropped 4 bases, with 7 bases sitting between them. The CDR3 loop is CASSLNGYEQYF. The CDR3 DNA sequence: TGTGCCAGCAGCTTGAACGGATACGAGCAGTACTTC.

The V gene is TRBV24-1, the J gene TRBJ2-1, with 13 bases that match TRBD2. V dropped 3 bases and J dropped 6; count of bases not matched to a gene: 1. The CDR3 length is 15 residues. Germline CDR1 is KGHDR and CDR2 is SFDVKD. The CDR3 nucleotides read TGTGCCACCAGTGATCGACTAGCGGGAGGCAATGAGCAGTTCTTC. This encodes CATSDRLAGGNEQFF.

This clonotype was recorded a few times. The chain recombines TRBV20-1 with TRBJ2-3, with D possibly matching TRBD1 (6 bases). The CDR3 is made up of 16 amino acids. Germline V gene sequence: CDR1 DFQATT, CDR2 SNEGSKA (reference sequence). Deletions cut 1 base from V and 1 base from J, with 15 bases between. The CDR3 region has the DNA TGCAGTGCTAGAGCCCCCTCGAGACAGGGCACAGATACGCAGTATTTT. Translated: CSARAPSRQGTDTQYF.